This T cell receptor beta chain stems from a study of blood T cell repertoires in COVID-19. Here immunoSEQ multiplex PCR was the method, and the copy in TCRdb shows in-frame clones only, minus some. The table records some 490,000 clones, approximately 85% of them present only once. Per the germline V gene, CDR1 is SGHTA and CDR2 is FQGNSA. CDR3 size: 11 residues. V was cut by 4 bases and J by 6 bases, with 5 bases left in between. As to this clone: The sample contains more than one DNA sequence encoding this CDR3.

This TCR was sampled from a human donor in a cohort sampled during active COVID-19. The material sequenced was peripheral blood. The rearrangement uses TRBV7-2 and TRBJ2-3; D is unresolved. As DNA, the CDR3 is TGTGCCAGCAGCTCCTCCGATACGCAGTATTTT. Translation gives CASSSSDTQYF.